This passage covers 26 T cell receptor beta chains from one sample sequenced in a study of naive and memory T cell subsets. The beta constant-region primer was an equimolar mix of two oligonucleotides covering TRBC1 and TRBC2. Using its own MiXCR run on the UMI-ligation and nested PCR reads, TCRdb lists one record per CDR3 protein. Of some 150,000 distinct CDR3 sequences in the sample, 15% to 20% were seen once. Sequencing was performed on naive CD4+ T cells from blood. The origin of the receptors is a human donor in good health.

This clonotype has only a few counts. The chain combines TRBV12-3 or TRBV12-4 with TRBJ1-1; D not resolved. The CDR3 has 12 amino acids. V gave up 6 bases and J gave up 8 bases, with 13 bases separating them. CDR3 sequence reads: CASSLGGREAFF. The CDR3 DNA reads TGTGCCAGCAGCTTGGGTGGTAGAGAAGCTTTCTTT.

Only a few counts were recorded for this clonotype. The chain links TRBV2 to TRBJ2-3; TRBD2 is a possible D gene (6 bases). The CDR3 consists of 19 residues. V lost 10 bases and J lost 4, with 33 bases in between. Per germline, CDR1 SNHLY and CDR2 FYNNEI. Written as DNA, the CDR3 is TGTGCCACCTACGAGGTGCAGGGTCTACCCCTGGGGGGTGCAGATACGCAGTATTTT. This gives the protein CATYEVQGLPLGGADTQYF.

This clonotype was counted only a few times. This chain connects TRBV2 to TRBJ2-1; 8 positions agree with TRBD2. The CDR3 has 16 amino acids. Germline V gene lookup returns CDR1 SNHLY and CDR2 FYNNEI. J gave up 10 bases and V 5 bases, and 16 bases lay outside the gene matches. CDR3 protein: CASSPGLALRTEEQFF. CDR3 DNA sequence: TGTGCCAGCAGTCCTGGACTAGCCCTGCGAACGGAGGAGCAGTTCTTC.

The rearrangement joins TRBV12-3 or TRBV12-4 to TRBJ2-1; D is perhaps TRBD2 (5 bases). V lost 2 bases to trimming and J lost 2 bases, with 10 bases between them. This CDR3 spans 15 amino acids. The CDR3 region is CASSLMDSAYNEQFF. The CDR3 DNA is TGTGCCAGCAGTTTAATGGACTCCGCCTACAATGAGCAGTTCTTC.

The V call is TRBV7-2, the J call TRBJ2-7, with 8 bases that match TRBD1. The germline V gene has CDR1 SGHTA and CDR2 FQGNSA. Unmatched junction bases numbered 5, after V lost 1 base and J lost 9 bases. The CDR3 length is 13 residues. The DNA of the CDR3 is TGTGCCAGCAGCTTAGGGACAGGGAGGTGGCAGTACTTC. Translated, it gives CASSLGTGRWQYF. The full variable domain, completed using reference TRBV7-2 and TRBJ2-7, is GAGVSQSPSNKVTEKGKDVELRCDPISGHTALYWYRQSLGQGLEFLIYFQGNSAPDKSGLPSDRFSAERTGGSVSTLTIQRTQQEDSAVYLCASSLGTGRWQYFGPGTRLTVT.

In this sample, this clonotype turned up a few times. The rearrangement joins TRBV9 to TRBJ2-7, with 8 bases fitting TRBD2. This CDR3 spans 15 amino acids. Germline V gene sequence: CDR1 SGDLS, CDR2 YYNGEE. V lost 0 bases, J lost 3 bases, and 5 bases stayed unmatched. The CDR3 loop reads CASSVDPAGVYEQYF. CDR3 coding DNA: TGTGCCAGCAGCGTAGATCCAGCGGGGGTCTACGAGCAGTACTTC.

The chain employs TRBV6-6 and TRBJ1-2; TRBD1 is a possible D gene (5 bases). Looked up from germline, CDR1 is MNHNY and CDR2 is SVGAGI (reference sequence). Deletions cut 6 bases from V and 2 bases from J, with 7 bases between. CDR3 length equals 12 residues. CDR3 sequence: CASRGENYGYTF. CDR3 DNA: TGTGCCAGCAGGGGGGAAAACTATGGCTACACCTTC.

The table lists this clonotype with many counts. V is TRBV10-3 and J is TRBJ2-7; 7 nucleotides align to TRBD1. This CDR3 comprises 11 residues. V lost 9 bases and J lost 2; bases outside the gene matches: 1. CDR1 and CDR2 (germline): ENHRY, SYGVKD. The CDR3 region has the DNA TGTGCCATGGGACAGACCTACGAGCAGTACTTC. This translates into CAMGQTYEQYF.

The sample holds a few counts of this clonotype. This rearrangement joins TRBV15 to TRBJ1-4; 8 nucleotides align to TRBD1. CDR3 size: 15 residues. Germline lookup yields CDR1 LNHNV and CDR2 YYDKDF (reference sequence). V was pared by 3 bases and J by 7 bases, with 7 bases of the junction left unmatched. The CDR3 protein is CATSSRTGMIEKLFF. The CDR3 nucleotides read TGTGCCACCAGCAGCCGGACAGGGATGATTGAAAAACTGTTTTTT.

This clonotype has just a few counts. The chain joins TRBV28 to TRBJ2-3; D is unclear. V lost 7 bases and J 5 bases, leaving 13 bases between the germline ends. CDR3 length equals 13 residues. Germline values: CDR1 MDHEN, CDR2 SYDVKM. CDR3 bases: TGTGCCAGCACCGAAGAACCGGTAGATACGCAGTATTTT. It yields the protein CASTEEPVDTQYF.

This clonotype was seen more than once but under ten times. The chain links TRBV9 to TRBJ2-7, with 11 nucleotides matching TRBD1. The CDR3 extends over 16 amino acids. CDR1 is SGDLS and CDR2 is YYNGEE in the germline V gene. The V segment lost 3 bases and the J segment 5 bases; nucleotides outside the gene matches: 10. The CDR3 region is CASSESVGQGVDEQYF. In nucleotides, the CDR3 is TGTGCCAGCAGCGAATCCGTGGGACAGGGGGTTGACGAGCAGTACTTC. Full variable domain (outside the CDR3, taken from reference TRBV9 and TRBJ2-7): DSGVTQTPKHLITATGQRVTLRCSPRSGDLSVYWYQQSLDQGLQFLIQYYNGEERAKGNILERFSAQQFPDLHSELNLSSLELGDSALYFCASSESVGQGVDEQYFGPGTRLTVT.

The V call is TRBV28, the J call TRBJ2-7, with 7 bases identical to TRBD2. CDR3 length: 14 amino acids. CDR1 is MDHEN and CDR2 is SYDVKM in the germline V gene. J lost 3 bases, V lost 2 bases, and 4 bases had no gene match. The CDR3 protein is CASSLSGRVYEQYF. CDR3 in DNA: TGTGCCAGCAGTTTAAGTGGGAGGGTCTACGAGCAGTACTTC.

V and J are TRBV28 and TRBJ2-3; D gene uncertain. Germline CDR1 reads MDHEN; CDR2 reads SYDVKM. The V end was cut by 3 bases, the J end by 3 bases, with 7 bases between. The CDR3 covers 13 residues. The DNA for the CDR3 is TGTGCCAGCAGTTTCGCCGAAACAGATACGCAGTATTTT. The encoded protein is CASSFAETDTQYF.

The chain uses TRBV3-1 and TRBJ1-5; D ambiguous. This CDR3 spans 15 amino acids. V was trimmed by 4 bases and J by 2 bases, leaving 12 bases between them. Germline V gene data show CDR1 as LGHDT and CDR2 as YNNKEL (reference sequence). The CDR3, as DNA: TGTGCCAGCAGCCCCAAGGTTACCCGCAATCAGCCCCAGCATTTT. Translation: CASSPKVTRNQPQHF.

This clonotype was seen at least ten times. The CDR3 DNA is TGTGCCAGCAGCGATAGCACAGATACGCAGTATTTT. Translation: CASSDSTDTQYF. The chain combines TRBV7-9 with TRBJ2-3; D not certain. Looked up from germline, CDR1 is SEHNR and CDR2 is FQNEAQ (reference sequence). The CDR3 is 12 amino acids. V lost 5 bases and J lost 0, with 3 bases in between. Looking up the rest from reference TRBV7-9 and TRBJ2-3 gives the full variable domain: DTGVSQNPRHKITKRGQNVTFRCDPISEHNRLYWYRQTLGQGPEFLTYFQNEAQLEKSRLLSDRFSAERPKGSFSTLEIQRTEQGDSAMYLCASSDSTDTQYFGPGTRLTVL.

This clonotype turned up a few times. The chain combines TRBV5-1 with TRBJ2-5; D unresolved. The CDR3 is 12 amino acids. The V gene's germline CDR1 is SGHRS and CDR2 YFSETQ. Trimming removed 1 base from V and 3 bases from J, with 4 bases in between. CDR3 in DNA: TGCGCCAGCAGCTTGTACGAAGAGACCCAGTACTTC. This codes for CASSLYEETQYF.

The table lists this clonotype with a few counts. The CDR3 DNA sequence: TGTGCCAGCAGCTGGGACAGGGGTTACGAGCAGTACTTC. Translated, it gives CASSWDRGYEQYF. The chain couples TRBV5-6 to TRBJ2-7; TRBD1 matches 10 bases. The germline V gene has CDR1 SGHDT and CDR2 YYEEEE. The CDR3 covers 13 residues. After removal of 3 bases from V and 4 bases from J, the junction contained 1 base not matched to a gene.

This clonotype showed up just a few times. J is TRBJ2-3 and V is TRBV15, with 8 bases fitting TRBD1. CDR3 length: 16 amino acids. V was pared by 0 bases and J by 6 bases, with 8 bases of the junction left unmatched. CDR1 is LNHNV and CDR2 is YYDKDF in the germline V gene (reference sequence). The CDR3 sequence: CATSRERQGPGDTQYF. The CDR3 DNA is TGTGCCACCAGCAGAGAGAGACAGGGGCCGGGGGATACGCAGTATTTT.

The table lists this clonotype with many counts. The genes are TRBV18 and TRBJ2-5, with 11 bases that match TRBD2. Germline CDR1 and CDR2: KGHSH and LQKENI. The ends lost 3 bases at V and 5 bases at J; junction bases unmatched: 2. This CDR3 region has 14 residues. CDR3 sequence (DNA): TGTGCCAGCTCACCGAGACTAGCGGGGGAGACCCAGTACTTC. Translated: CASSPRLAGETQYF.

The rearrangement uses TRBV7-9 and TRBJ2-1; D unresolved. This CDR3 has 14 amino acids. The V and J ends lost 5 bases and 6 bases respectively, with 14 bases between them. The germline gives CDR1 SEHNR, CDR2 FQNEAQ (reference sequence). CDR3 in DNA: TGTGCCAGCAGCCGGGTAGGACCCTCCAATGAGCAGTTCTTC. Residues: CASSRVGPSNEQFF.

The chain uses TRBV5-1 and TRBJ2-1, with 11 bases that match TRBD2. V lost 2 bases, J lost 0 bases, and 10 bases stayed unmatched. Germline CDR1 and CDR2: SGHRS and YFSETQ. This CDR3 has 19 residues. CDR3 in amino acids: CASSFERTSGYSSYNEQFF. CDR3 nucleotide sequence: TGCGCCAGCAGCTTCGAAAGGACTAGCGGGTACAGCTCCTACAATGAGCAGTTCTTC. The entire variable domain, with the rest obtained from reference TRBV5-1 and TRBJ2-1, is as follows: KAGVTQTPRYLIKTRGQQVTLSCSPISGHRSVSWYQQTPGQGLQFLFEYFSETQRNKGNFPGRFSGRQFSNSRSEMNVSTLELGDSALYLCASSFERTSGYSSYNEQFFGPGTRLTVL.

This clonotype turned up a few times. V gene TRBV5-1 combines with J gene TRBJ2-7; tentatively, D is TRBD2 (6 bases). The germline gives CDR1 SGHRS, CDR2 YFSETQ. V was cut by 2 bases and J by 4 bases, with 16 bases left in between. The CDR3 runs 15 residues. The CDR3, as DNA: TGCGCCAGCAGCTTCCGGGGACTGACCGAGTACGAGCAGTACTTC. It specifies CASSFRGLTEYEQYF. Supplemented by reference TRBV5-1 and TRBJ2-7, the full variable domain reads KAGVTQTPRYLIKTRGQQVTLSCSPISGHRSVSWYQQTPGQGLQFLFEYFSETQRNKGNFPGRFSGRQFSNSRSEMNVSTLELGDSALYLCASSFRGLTEYEQYFGPGTRLTVT.

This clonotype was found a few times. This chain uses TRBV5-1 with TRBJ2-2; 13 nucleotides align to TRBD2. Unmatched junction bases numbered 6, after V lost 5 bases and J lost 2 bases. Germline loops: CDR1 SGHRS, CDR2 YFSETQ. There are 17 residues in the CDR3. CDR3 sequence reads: CASREGLAGANTGELFF. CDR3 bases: TGCGCCAGCAGGGAAGGACTAGCGGGAGCTAACACCGGGGAGCTGTTTTTT.

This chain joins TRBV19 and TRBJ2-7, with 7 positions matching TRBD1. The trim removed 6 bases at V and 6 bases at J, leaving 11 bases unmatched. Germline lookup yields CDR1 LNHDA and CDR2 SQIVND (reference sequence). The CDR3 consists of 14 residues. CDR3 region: CASRREGGVFEQYF. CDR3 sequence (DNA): TGTGCCAGTAGGAGGGAAGGGGGCGTTTTCGAGCAGTACTTC.

Here the CDR3 reads CASSLGRGGEQFF. CDR3 coding DNA: TGTGCCAGCAGTTTAGGCAGGGGGGGGGAGCAGTTCTTC. The chain has TRBV12-3 or TRBV12-4 and TRBJ2-1, with D perhaps TRBD1 or TRBD2 (7 bases each). With 1 base removed from V and 10 bases from J, the gap between germline ends came to 11 bases. The CDR3 totals 13 residues.

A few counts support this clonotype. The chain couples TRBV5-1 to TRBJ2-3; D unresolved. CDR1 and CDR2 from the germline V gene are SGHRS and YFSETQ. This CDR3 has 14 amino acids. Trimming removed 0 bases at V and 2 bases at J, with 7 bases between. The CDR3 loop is CASSLAGYTDTQYF. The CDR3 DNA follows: TGCGCCAGCAGCTTGGCGGGTTACACAGATACGCAGTATTTT.